The present entry profiles one TCR beta chain with its context. Its cognate antigen is unknown. The RNA, about 0.5 to 1 ug, was put through reverse transcription using random hexamers. Amplification of TCR beta CDR3 by immunoSEQ multiplex PCR spanned 54 Vbeta and 13 Jbeta. TCRdb re-called the immunoSEQ multiplex PCR reads through MiXCR, storing one row per CDR3 protein. The data contain 75,000 to 95,000 distinct CDR3 sequences, roughly 96% of them singletons. The data are from a study of CD8 T cells in Susac syndrome. Broader study findings: In Susac syndrome, CD8+ expansion was highest in TEMRA and active disease. Across the total CD8+ repertoires, around 16 Susac-specific public clones were found. The CD8+ TEMRA repertoires yielded about 5 such clones. As acknowledged by the study, its TCR sequencing and HLA analysis included a relatively small number of individuals.

The V and J ends lost 5 bases and 7 bases respectively, with 14 bases between them. This CDR3 comprises 13 residues. Germline V gene lookup returns CDR1 GTSNPN and CDR2 SVGIG (reference sequence). The clonotype was recovered from a human donor with Susac syndrome. Sequencing was carried out using CD8+ T cells from PBMCs. J is TRBJ2-2 and V is TRBV30; tentative D call: TRBD1 (8 bases). As DNA, the CDR3 is TGTGCCTGGGCAACAGGGGGGGTCGGGGAGCTGTTTTTT. It yields the protein CAWATGGVGELFF. Using reference TRBV30 and TRBJ2-2 for the parts outside the CDR3, the full variable domain is SQTIHQWPATLVQPVGSPLSLECTVEGTSNPNLYWYRQAAGRGLQLLFYSVGIGQISSEVPQNLSASRPQDRQFILSSKKLLLSDSGFYLCAWATGGVGELFFGEGSRLTVL.